Reported below is one TCR beta chain. Its antigen is not known. The data were taken from a study of T cell responses to AZD1222 COVID-19 vaccine. Sequencing was performed with immunoSEQ multiplex PCR; in TCRdb, only in-frame clones are kept and a portion is missing. The table shows about 180,000 clones, with 88% occurring only once. Study observations and caveats: Baseline seropositivity characterized only a handful of AZD1222 recipients. With two AZD1222 doses given, Spike-specific TCR breadth and depth both rose. Samples come after the peak T cell response, not at day 14.

With 3 bases removed from V and 6 bases from J, the gap between germline ends came to 21 bases. CDR3 length: 15 residues. CDR1 is GTSNPN and CDR2 is SVGIG in the germline V gene (reference sequence). This chain joins TRBV30 and TRBJ2-7; tentative D call: TRBD1 (7 bases). The sample here was peripheral blood, taken on day 0 of AZD1222 vaccination. The receptor was isolated from an adult in good health. The CDR3 region has the DNA TGTGCCTGGAGCACCCAGGGGGGCATAAGGAGCGAGCAGTACTTC. Translation gives CAWSTQGGIRSEQYF.